Listed below are T cell receptor beta chains from one sample, sequenced in a study of T cell repertoires in cytomegalovirus infection. TCRdb reprocessed the reads via MiXCR and lists one record per CDR3 protein. The sample carries hundreds of thousands of distinct CDR3 sequences, approximately 10% recorded once. Sequencing was carried out using PBMCs. The receptor source for this set is a human donor in good health (CMV status not recorded). Some clones in this sample may be carry-over from other donors' samples. Both conserved end residues are part of each CDR3. Each record gives: J gene, V gene, clone size, D gene, CDR3 protein, CDR3 DNA. A D gene is named only where the DNA matches it firmly. Clone size, where shown, is once, few, many, or a class for clones that have expanded.

TRBJ2-7,TRBV7-2,many,.,CASSLVGTASGEQYF,TGTGCCAGCAGCTTAGTGGGGACGGCCAGCGGCGAGCAGTACTTC
TRBJ2-5,TRBV19,many,TRBD2,CASSIKSGRRSFRETQYF,TGTGCCAGTAGTATCAAGAGCGGGAGGCGGAGTTTTAGAGAGACCCAGTACTTC
TRBJ1-2,TRBV6-1,many,.,CASSSSTDTHNYGYTF,TGTGCCAGCAGTTCCTCCACAGACACTCATAACTATGGCTACACCTTC
TRBJ2-2,TRBV7-2,many,TRBD2,CASSFSGRAGTGELFF,TGTGCCAGCAGTTTTAGCGGGAGAGCGGGCACCGGGGAGCTGTTTTTT
TRBJ2-7,TRBV7-9,.,TRBD1,CASSRIGTAPGDEQYF,TGTGCCAGCAGCCGAATCGGGACAGCCCCGGGCGACGAGCAGTACTTC
TRBJ2-4,TRBV28,.,TRBD2,CASSPGLDKQYF,TGTGCCAGCAGTCCGGGACTAGATAAACAGTACTTC
TRBJ2-2,TRBV7-8,many,TRBD2,CASSARASGATGELFF,TGTGCCAGCAGCGCGCGGGCTAGCGGGGCCACCGGGGAGCTGTTTTTT
TRBJ1-2,TRBV27,few,.,CASSSRAGIGGYTF,TGTGCCAGCAGTTCCCGAGCAGGGATCGGTGGCTACACCTTC
TRBJ2-3,TRBV6-2/TRBV6-3,many,.,CASRGFGTDTQYF,TGTGCCAGCAGAGGGTTTGGCACAGATACGCAGTATTTT
TRBJ1-5,TRBV5-6,.,TRBD1,CASSVKGQGRKPQHF,TGTGCCAGCAGCGTAAAGGGACAGGGGCGGAAGCCCCAGCATTTT
TRBJ2-1,TRBV7-6,.,TRBD2,CASSFPMSSGGPKQFF,TGTGCCAGCAGCTTCCCCATGAGTAGCGGGGGGCCAAAGCAGTTCTTC
TRBJ2-2,TRBV18,few,.,CASSKTTGTTNTGELFF,TGTGCCAGCTCCAAAACTACCGGGACAACGAACACCGGGGAGCTGTTTTTT
TRBJ1-2,TRBV20-1,.,.,CSARPQGTYGYTF,TGCAGTGCTAGACCCCAGGGGACCTATGGCTACACCTTC
TRBJ2-2,TRBV7-3,few,TRBD1,CASQGTGKTGELFF,TGTGCCAGCCAGGGGACAGGGAAAACCGGGGAGCTGTTTTTT
TRBJ1-1,TRBV4-1,many,TRBD1,CASSHRQGRNTEAFF,TGCGCCAGCAGCCACCGACAGGGGAGGAACACTGAAGCTTTCTTT
TRBJ2-7,TRBV20-1,many,.,CSARVEGTYEQYF,TGCAGTGCTAGAGTTGAGGGGACCTACGAGCAGTACTTC
TRBJ2-4,TRBV15,few,.,CATSRDTNIQYF,TGTGCCACCAGCAGAGATACCAACATTCAGTACTTC
TRBJ1-2,TRBV12-3/TRBV12-4,few,.,CASSKGFGYTF,TGTGCCAGCAGTAAGGGCTTTGGCTACACCTTC
TRBJ2-1,TRBV6-6,many,TRBD1,CASRRDSSNEQFF,TGTGCCAGCAGACGGGACAGCAGTAATGAGCAGTTCTTC
TRBJ1-1,TRBV7-9,few,TRBD1,CASSLGQRAFF,TGTGCCAGCAGCTTGGGACAGAGGGCTTTCTTT
TRBJ2-7,TRBV10-3,few,TRBD2,CAIKASGRYEQYF,TGTGCCATCAAGGCTAGCGGGAGGTACGAGCAGTACTTC
TRBJ1-2,TRBV6-5,many,.,CASSNVQEGYGYTF,TGTGCCAGCAGCAACGTTCAGGAGGGCTATGGCTACACCTTC
TRBJ1-6,TRBV5-1,many,.,CASSDAGFNSPLHF,TGCGCCAGCAGCGACGCGGGGTTCAATTCACCCCTCCACTTT
TRBJ1-1,TRBV6-1,many,.,CASEGRAAAQNTEAFF,TGTGCCAGCGAAGGCAGGGCCGCCGCCCAGAACACTGAAGCTTTCTTT
TRBJ2-7,TRBV7-8,many,.,CASSLGREVRQEGYEQYF,TGTGCCAGCAGCTTAGGGAGGGAGGTGAGACAGGAGGGATACGAGCAGTACTTC
TRBJ1-5,TRBV28,few,.,CASSFRLTVNQPQHF,TGTGCCAGCAGTTTTAGGCTGACGGTCAATCAGCCCCAGCATTTT
TRBJ2-1,TRBV7-9,many,.,CASSLEGAGLDEQFF,TGTGCCAGCAGCTTAGAAGGGGCTGGGTTGGATGAGCAGTTCTTC
TRBJ2-3,TRBV7-9,many,.,CASSSTGFEGDTQYF,TGTGCCAGCAGCTCAACAGGGTTCGAGGGTGATACGCAGTATTTT